This passage covers 4 T cell receptor beta chains from one sample sequenced in a study of spatial heterogeneity in lung cancer. TCRdb independently ran MiXCR on the 5' RACE reads; one entry per CDR3 protein. The sample has about 38,000 distinct CDR3 sequences; around 7.5% are singletons. Time point described: sample taken at primary tumor resection. In each case, whole RNA from tumor, nontumor lung or frozen PBMC was sequenced unsorted. The sequencing used PBMCs, collected at surgery. These receptors came from a male donor with early-stage non-small cell lung cancer.

V usage is TRBV11-2 and J usage is TRBJ2-7, with 11 bases aligning to TRBD2. Trimming removed 4 bases from V and 6 bases from J; junction bases left unmatched: 5. Germline values: CDR1 SGHAT, CDR2 FQNNGV. The length of the CDR3 is 14 residues. In DNA, the CDR3 is TGTGCCAGCAGCTCACTAGCGGGAGAGTTCGAGCAGTACGTC. It is translated as CASSSLAGEFEQYV.

This clonotype has a handful of counts. This chain links TRBV2 with TRBJ2-5, with D maybe TRBD2 (5 bases). V was clipped by 6 bases and J by 1 base, with 12 bases between them. The CDR3 sequence is 14 residues long. Germline V CDR1 and CDR2: SNHLY, FYNNEI. The CDR3 nucleotides are TGTGCCAGCAGCCGTGGGGAGATCCAAGAGACCCAGTACTTC. Translation: CASSRGEIQETQYF.

This clonotype was detected a few times. The chain employs TRBV7-2 and TRBJ1-1, with 7 bases lining up with TRBD1. CDR3 length equals 13 residues. V dropped 8 bases and J dropped 4; count of bases not matched to a gene: 7. Germline V gene sequence: CDR1 SGHTA, CDR2 FQGNSA. The CDR3 loop reads CASQKTGATEAFF. Written as DNA, the CDR3 is TGTGCCAGCCAGAAAACAGGGGCCACTGAAGCTTTCTTT.

This clonotype occurred a few times. The chain joins TRBV7-9 to TRBJ2-3; 11 bases agree with TRBD2. CDR1 and CDR2 from the germline V gene are SEHNR and FQNEAQ (reference sequence). The CDR3 totals 18 residues. Unmatched junction bases numbered 9, after V lost 3 bases and J lost 1 base. This CDR3 reads CASSFLAGGPVGTDTQYF. The CDR3 bases are TGTGCCAGCAGCTTTCTAGCGGGAGGACCCGTCGGCACAGATACGCAGTATTTT.